This TCR beta chain derives from a study of blood T cell repertoires in COVID-19. Study-wide context: There were acute and convalescent COVID-19 samples, and they came from the United States, Italy and Spain.

Generated by immunoSEQ multiplex PCR, the TCRdb table keeps only in-frame clones and is missing some. The sample has some 490,000 clones; approximately 86% are singletons. Trimming took 3 bases from V and 6 from J; bases not matched to a gene: 13. This CDR3 spans 16 amino acids. CDR1 and CDR2 (germline): SNHLY, FYNNEI. The clonotype originates from a woman in her sixties who had recovered from COVID-19. Material for sequencing was PBMCs or T cells enriched from blood (not recorded which). V usage is TRBV2 and J usage is TRBJ2-7; 8 bases agree with TRBD1. CDR3 sequence (DNA): TGTGCCAGCAGTGACTACAGGGGGACACTTACCGGCGAGCAGTACGTC. It codes for CASSDYRGTLTGEQYV.